This T cell receptor beta chain was found in a study of blood T cells in healthy people across ages. The study's findings and limits: Age brought a roughly linear fall in TCR beta diversity measured per million T cells.

This clonotype was seen many times. What it binds is not known. The CDR3 is 14 amino acids. The V gene end was trimmed by 5 bases and the J gene end by 3 bases; junction bases not matched to a gene: 7. For the second PCR, which ran for 7 to 11 cycles, a sample-barcoded 5' primer and a J-beta primer mix were used. TCRdb used MiXCR to reprocess the 5' RACE reads, holding one entry per CDR3 protein. The table lists hundreds of thousands of distinct CDR3 sequences, about 28% of them singletons, with roughly 14% in the top ten. Isolation yielded PBMCs, at least 6 million per sample, in every case. V usage is TRBV12-3 or TRBV12-4 and J usage is TRBJ2-7; TRBD2 agrees at 7 bases. The receptor was isolated from a woman at least 80 years old in good health. The sequenced material came from blood. The CDR3 nucleotides read TGTGCCAGCAGTCCGCGGGGGATCAGCTACGAGCAGTACTTC. Its translation: CASSPRGISYEQYF.